This entry lists 12 T cell receptor beta chains sequenced from one sample in a study of shared clonotypes between healthy human individuals. Repertoires were generated with immunoSEQ multiplex PCR, while TCRdb's copy carries only in-frame clones and drops some. The sample comprises roughly 1,000,000 clones, around 78% of which are singletons, and 0.61% rests with the top ten. Sequencing was performed on memory CD4+ T cells from PBMCs. Subset here: CD45RA-negative fraction. All receptors come from a man aged 18 to 35 in good health. Some clones in this sample may be carry-over from other donors' samples.

The V call is TRBV10-3, the J call TRBJ1-3; 7 bases are shared with TRBD1. The length of the CDR3 is 13 residues. After removal of 10 bases from V and 9 bases from J, the junction contained 12 bases not matched to a gene. From germline, CDR1 is ENHRY and CDR2 SYGVKD. The CDR3: CARRQGQTGTIYF. The CDR3 bases are TGTGCCAGGAGACAGGGCCAGACTGGCACCATATATTTT.

This clone was observed many times. J is TRBJ2-2 and V is TRBV7-8, with 10 bases matching TRBD1. Germline values: CDR1 SGHVS, CDR2 FQNEAQ. Unmatched junction bases numbered 4, after V lost 1 base and J lost 5 bases. This CDR3 spans 16 amino acids. For the CDR3, the DNA is TGTGCCAGCAGCTTAGACCGGGACAGGGGAACCGGGGAGCTGTTTTTT. Translated, it gives CASSLDRDRGTGELFF.

CDR3 protein: CASSLGLAGYEQYF. The CDR3 nucleotides are TGTGCCAGCAGTTTAGGACTAGCAGGGTACGAGCAGTACTTC. The V and J genes are TRBV27 and TRBJ2-7, with 8 bases matching TRBD2. The CDR3 is made up of 14 amino acids. J lost 4 bases, V lost 2 bases, and 4 bases had no gene match. From germline, CDR1 is MNHEY and CDR2 SMNVEV (reference sequence).

V is TRBV7-3 and J is TRBJ2-2; 8 nucleotides align to TRBD2. The CDR3 sequence is 14 residues long. Trimming removed 10 bases from V and 2 bases from J; junction bases left unmatched: 6. Germline-derived CDR1 and CDR2 are SGHTA and FQGTGA. The CDR3, as DNA: TGTGCCACGAATAGCGGGGCAAACACCGGGGAGCTGTTTTTT. Its translation: CATNSGANTGELFF.

This chain connects TRBV7-7 to TRBJ2-3; either TRBD1 or TRBD2 may fit D (5 bases each). V was pared by 5 bases and J by 4 bases, with 13 bases between. The V gene's germline CDR1 is SSHAT and CDR2 FNYEAQ (reference sequence). The CDR3 has 14 amino acids. The DNA for the CDR3 is TGTGCCAGCAGCGATGGCTTGGGGGCAGATACGCAGTATTTT. Encoded protein: CASSDGLGADTQYF.

The V gene is TRBV27, the J gene TRBJ2-6; D may be TRBD2 (5 bases). CDR1 is MNHEY, CDR2 SMNVEV, per germline (reference sequence). The CDR3 consists of 15 residues. Trimming took 7 bases from V and 2 from J, leaving 12 bases between them. This chain's CDR3 is CASTQSRAGANVLTF. The CDR3 DNA follows: TGTGCCAGCACCCAGTCGCGGGCTGGGGCCAACGTCCTGACTTTC.

This clone has just one count. The V call is TRBV2, the J call TRBJ2-1; D gene unclear. Germline CDR1 and CDR2: SNHLY and FYNNEI. The CDR3 contains 13 residues. Trimming took 1 base from V and 8 from J, leaving 9 bases between them. DNA for the CDR3: TGTGCCAGCAGTGAAGGCCAGCTCTATGAGCAGTTCTTC. Translated: CASSEGQLYEQFF.

As regards this clone: This CDR3 is also generated by other DNA sequences in the sample. This chain links TRBV28 with TRBJ1-1; D call uncertain. Per germline, CDR1 MDHEN and CDR2 SYDVKM. CDR3 length: 12 amino acids. Trimming stripped 7 bases from V and 0 bases from J, with 6 bases between. The chain's CDR3 is CASTGMNTEAFF. CDR3 sequence (DNA): TGTGCCAGCACCGGGATGAACACTGAAGCTTTCTTT.

This clone came up many times. Distinct nucleotide sequences in the sample also encode this CDR3. The chain couples TRBV7-2 to TRBJ2-3; unclear D gene. CDR1 SGHTA and CDR2 FQGNSA come from the germline V gene. CDR3 size: 11 residues. V lost 0 bases to trimming and J lost 5 bases, with 0 bases between them. The CDR3 sequence is CASSLADTQYF. The CDR3 DNA reads as TGTGCCAGCAGCTTAGCAGATACGCAGTATTTT.

The rearrangement uses TRBV11-3 and TRBJ2-1; 8 nucleotides align to TRBD2. V was pared by 5 bases and J by 6 bases, with 9 bases of the junction left unmatched. There are 15 residues in the CDR3. Per the germline V gene, CDR1 is SGHNT and CDR2 is YENEEA. The CDR3 region has the DNA TGTGCCAGCAGCCCCCGGACTAGCTCCCGCAATGAGCAGTTCTTC. Encoded protein: CASSPRTSSRNEQFF.

The sample holds one count of this clone. This specimen includes other DNA sequences encoding the same CDR3. This chain links TRBV7-2 with TRBJ2-7, with TRBD2 matching 7 bases. The junction had 16 bases not matched to a gene; V was cut back by 4 bases and J by 7 bases. The CDR3 is 16 amino acids. Germline CDR1 is SGHTA and CDR2 is FQGNSA. The CDR3 loop is CASSSASAGRSGEQYF. CDR3 bases: TGTGCCAGCAGCTCCGCCTCAGCGGGAAGGTCTGGGGAGCAGTACTTC. Full variable domain (outside the CDR3, taken from reference TRBV7-2 and TRBJ2-7): GAGVSQSPSNKVTEKGKDVELRCDPISGHTALYWYRQSLGQGLEFLIYFQGNSAPDKSGLPSDRFSAERTGGSVSTLTIQRTQQEDSAVYLCASSSASAGRSGEQYFGPGTRLTVT.

This sequence joins TRBV18 and TRBJ2-2; 10 bases line up with TRBD2. CDR1 is KGHSH, CDR2 LQKENI, per germline. The CDR3 spans 16 residues. V was clipped by 3 bases and J by 4 bases; unmatched bases: 5. The CDR3: CASSPVLAGVTGELFF. The CDR3 bases are TGTGCCAGCTCACCGGTCCTAGCGGGAGTCACCGGGGAGCTGTTTTTT.